The source of this T cell receptor beta chain is a study of blood T cell repertoires in COVID-19. The CDR3 length is 16 residues. V gave up 5 bases and J gave up 6 bases; unmatched junction bases: 11. Germline loops: CDR1 LNHDA, CDR2 SQIVND (reference sequence). In the original processing: Estimation of nucleated cell counts relied on the amplification of reference gene primers. Assay: immunoSEQ multiplex PCR; the TCRdb copy retains only in-frame clones and omits some. Clone size and V and J calls were adopted from that table, with D and trimming inferred from the DNA. The data hold some 150,000 clones, with approximately 91% observed a single time.

The receptor comes from a woman in her seventies with acute or convalescent COVID-19. The V and J genes are TRBV19 and TRBJ2-1; TRBD1 aligns across 9 bases. What was sequenced was peripheral blood. This chain's CDR3 is CASSPLDRGLSNEQFF. CDR3 DNA sequence: TGTGCCAGTAGTCCTCTTGACAGGGGGTTATCCAATGAGCAGTTCTTC.